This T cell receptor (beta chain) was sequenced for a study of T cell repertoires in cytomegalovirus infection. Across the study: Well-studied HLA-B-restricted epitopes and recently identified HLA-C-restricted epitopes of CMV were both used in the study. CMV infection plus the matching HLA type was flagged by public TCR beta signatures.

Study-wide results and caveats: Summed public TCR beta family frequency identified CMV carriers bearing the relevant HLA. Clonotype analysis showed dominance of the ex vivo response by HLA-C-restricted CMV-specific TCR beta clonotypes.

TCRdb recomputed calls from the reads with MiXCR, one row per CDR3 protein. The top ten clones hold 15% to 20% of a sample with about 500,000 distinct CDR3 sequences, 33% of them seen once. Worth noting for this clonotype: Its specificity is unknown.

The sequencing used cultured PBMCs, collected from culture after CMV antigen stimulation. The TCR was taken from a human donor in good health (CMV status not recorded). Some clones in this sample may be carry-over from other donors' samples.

CDR3 in amino acids: CASTGGGDTQRGYGYTF. CDR3 in DNA: TGTGCCAGCACCGGGGGAGGGGACACTCAACGGGGTTATGGCTACACCTTC. The rearrangement uses TRBV6-6 and TRBJ1-2, with D maybe TRBD1 (6 bases). V lost 7 bases and J 5 bases, leaving 26 bases between the germline ends. The CDR3 has 17 amino acids. Germline values: CDR1 MNHNY, CDR2 SVGAGI (reference sequence).